This T cell receptor (beta chain) was recovered during a study of beta chain features in type 1 diabetes. Cell sorting via CD45RO/CCR7/CD25/CD127/CD95/CD27 was performed to obtain CD4+ naive, central memory, regulatory and stem cell-like memory cells. Every isolated RNA sample was fully reverse transcribed, so sequencing captured expressed TCRB transcripts. Clones were read by immunoSEQ multiplex PCR, and TCRdb kept only the in-frame ones, dropping some. This table holds under 350,000 clones, about 8.5% found once. The CDR3 loop spans 13 amino acids. Trimming left V 8 bases short and J 7 bases short, with 17 bases between. CDR1 and CDR2 from the germline V gene are GTSNPN and SVGIG (reference sequence).

This chain connects TRBV30 to TRBJ1-4; TRBD1 is a possible D gene (5 bases). The sample was central memory CD4+ T cells from blood. The TCR was taken from a young woman in good health. This CDR3 reads CARGEGLGEKLFF. CDR3 nucleotide sequence: TGTGCCCGGGGGGAGGGGCTCGGTGAAAAACTGTTTTTT.